The 13 T cell receptor beta chains listed next were all sequenced from one sample in a study of PD-1 blockade in classical Hodgkin lymphoma. Assay used: immunoSEQ multiplex PCR; TCRdb lists only in-frame clones, some missing. This table has tens of thousands of clones, 88% appearing once. Every patient experienced relapse after autologous stem cell transplantation, and brentuximab vedotin exposure varied. The input for sequencing was peripheral blood mononuclear cells (PBMCs), taken before the second cycle of nivolumab. The receptors originated from a human donor with classical Hodgkin lymphoma.

The genes are TRBV2 and TRBJ1-2; D remains unclear. Germline values: CDR1 SNHLY, CDR2 FYNNEI. The CDR3 extends over 14 amino acids. Trimming pared 0 bases from V and 3 bases from J, leaving 8 bases between. The CDR3 sequence is CASSEARVDYGYTF. CDR3 nucleotides: TGTGCCAGCAGTGAAGCGCGGGTCGACTATGGCTACACCTTC.

The chain joins TRBV7-3 to TRBJ2-5, with TRBD2 matching over 10 bases. This CDR3 comprises 13 residues. Germline V CDR1 and CDR2: SGHTA, FQGTGA. J lost 5 bases, V lost 3 bases, and 0 bases had no gene match. The CDR3 is CASSLGLAETQYF. CDR3 in DNA: TGTGCCAGCAGCTTGGGACTAGCGGAGACCCAGTACTTC. Supplemented by reference TRBV7-3 and TRBJ2-5, the full variable domain reads GAGVSQTPSNKVTEKGKYVELRCDPISGHTALYWYRQSLGQGPEFLIYFQGTGAADDSGLPNDRFFAVRPEGSVSTLKIQRTERGDSAVYLCASSLGLAETQYFGPGTRLLVL.

The sample holds a few counts of this clone. The chain uses TRBV5-1 and TRBJ1-1, with 7 bases lining up with TRBD1. The CDR3 totals 14 residues. Germline V gene lookup returns CDR1 SGHRS and CDR2 YFSETQ. Trimming took 4 bases from V and 7 from J; bases not matched to a gene: 10. The CDR3 nucleotides read TGCGCCAGCAGCCTGGGAGGGGGGACAGTTGAAGCTTTCTTT. Translation gives CASSLGGGTVEAFF.

V usage is TRBV5-1 and J usage is TRBJ2-5; D uncertain. V was trimmed by 0 bases and J by 2 bases, leaving 5 bases between them. The CDR3 is 13 residues long. Germline V gives CDR1 SGHRS, CDR2 YFSETQ. CDR3 sequence: CASSLDRQETQYF. The CDR3 DNA reads TGCGCCAGCAGCTTGGACAGACAAGAGACCCAGTACTTC.

The CDR3 is CAWSSNGRDSYEQYF. CDR3 DNA sequence: TGTGCCTGGAGCTCAAACGGGAGGGATTCCTACGAGCAGTACTTC. This rearrangement joins TRBV30 to TRBJ2-7, with TRBD2 matching over 8 bases. Germline-derived CDR1 and CDR2 are GTSNPN and SVGIG (reference sequence). This CDR3 contains 15 residues. With 3 bases clipped from V and 1 base from J, the junction kept 8 bases outside the gene matches.

The V gene is TRBV7-3, the J gene TRBJ2-7, with 7 bases that match TRBD2. V was pared by 5 bases and J by 3 bases, with 7 bases of the junction left unmatched. CDR3 length equals 14 residues. CDR1 is SGHTA and CDR2 is FQGTGA in the germline V gene. In nucleotides, the CDR3 is TGTGCCAGCAGCCCAGGACTAGGGGACTACGAGCAGTACTTC. This codes for CASSPGLGDYEQYF.

The V gene is TRBV10-3, the J gene TRBJ2-6; D unclear. The CDR3 runs 14 residues. V lost 10 bases and J 4 bases, leaving 14 bases between the germline ends. Germline CDR1 and CDR2: ENHRY and SYGVKD. CDR3 nucleotides: TGTGCCACCAAACTCGGTACGGGGGCCAACGTCCTGACTTTC. As protein: CATKLGTGANVLTF.

As to this clone: An end of the junction does not agree with germline; a read error may underlie this. The V gene is TRBV30, the J gene TRBJ1-2; 8 bases agree with TRBD1. CDR1 GTSNPN and CDR2 SVGIG come from the germline V gene (reference sequence). The CDR3 length is 14 residues. The CDR3 region is CAWIDRGPLYDYTF. In DNA, the CDR3 is TGTGCCTGGATTGACAGGGGCCCCCTCTATGACTACACCTTC.

This clone appeared once. The genes are TRBV5-4 and TRBJ1-2; D is uncertain. Trimming stripped 0 bases from V and 2 bases from J, with 11 bases between. The CDR3 extends over 15 amino acids. Germline V gene data show CDR1 as SGHNT and CDR2 as YYREEE (reference sequence). CDR3 coding DNA: TGTGCCAGCAGCTTGGTTGGCCGCCTGAACTATGGCTACACCTTC. It encodes CASSLVGRLNYGYTF.

In this sample, this clone turned up a few times. This chain connects TRBV30 to TRBJ1-5; no reliable D call. CDR1 GTSNPN and CDR2 SVGIG come from the germline V gene (reference sequence). The CDR3 is made up of 13 amino acids. Trimming took 2 bases from V and 2 from J, leaving 7 bases between them. The CDR3 reads CAWSFGGNQPQHF. The CDR3 DNA follows: TGTGCCTGGAGTTTCGGAGGCAATCAGCCCCAGCATTTT.

This clone was detected only once. The rearrangement links TRBV6-1 to TRBJ2-7; either TRBD1 or TRBD2 may supply D (6 bases each). CDR1 is MNHNS and CDR2 is SASEGT in the germline V gene. The CDR3 sequence is 15 residues long. Trimming pared 6 bases from V and 1 base from J, leaving 16 bases between. The CDR3 is CASRVAGHISYEQYF. The CDR3 DNA follows: TGTGCCAGCAGGGTTGCGGGACACATTTCCTACGAGCAGTACTTC.

The rearrangement uses TRBV27 and TRBJ1-5, with 8 bases matching TRBD1. This CDR3 has 16 residues. V lost 6 bases and J lost 2; bases outside the gene matches: 9. Germline loops: CDR1 MNHEY, CDR2 SMNVEV (reference sequence). This CDR3 reads CASRPGQGFGNQPQHF. The CDR3 DNA follows: TGTGCCAGCAGACCCGGACAGGGCTTCGGCAATCAGCCCCAGCATTTT.

The chain has TRBV19 and TRBJ1-2; D may be TRBD1 (6 bases). V lost 7 bases, J lost 4 bases, and 19 bases lay in between. The CDR3 has 15 residues. In germline, CDR1 is LNHDA, CDR2 SQIVND (reference sequence). This CDR3 is CASKGVGRAGYGYTF. For the CDR3, the DNA is TGTGCCAGTAAGGGGGTGGGGAGGGCCGGCTATGGCTACACCTTC.